Below are 29 T cell receptor beta chains sequenced from a single sample in a study of identical twins (dated by TCRdb to 2015 to 2016). The library was produced with 5' RACE. The reads were generated on an Illumina HiSeq 2000. TCRdb cleaned the public reads at Q25 with fastp, built clones with MiXCR and kept in-frame beta chains. Entries that share a CDR3 protein sequence are merged under the most common genes and DNA. This sample is represented by 350,000 or so distinct CDR3 sequences; 9% to 15% of them were singletons. The ten largest clones add up to approximately 7.9% of the sample. The same data also contributed to another study, on yellow fever vaccine responses in identical twins.

The source material was CD8+ T cells sorted from blood. Receptor source: a woman aged 18-29 years in good health.

This chain uses TRBV28 with TRBJ2-5; 7 bases fit TRBD2. Germline CDR1 reads MDHEN; CDR2 reads SYDVKM. V shed 3 bases and J 2 bases; nucleotides not matched to a gene: 15. This CDR3 is 18 amino acids long. CDR3 coding DNA: TGTGCCAGCAGTTTGTTTATAGAGGAGGGGACTAATCAAGAGACCCAGTACTTC. Its protein product is CASSLFIEEGTNQETQYF. Together with reference TRBV28 and TRBJ2-5, the CDR3 gives the full variable domain: DVKVTQSSRYLVKRTGEKVFLECVQDMDHENMFWYRQDPGLGLRLIYFSYDVKMKEKGDIPEGYSVSREKKERFSLILESASTNQTSMYLCASSLFIEEGTNQETQYFGPGTRLLVL.

This clonotype came up many times. The chain has TRBV4-1 and TRBJ1-5; maybe TRBD1 (5 bases). V lost 4 bases and J lost 3, with 16 bases in between. The germline CDR1 and CDR2 sequences are MGHRA and YSYEKL. This CDR3 spans 16 amino acids. For the CDR3, the DNA is TGCGCCAGCAGCCCCGGGCTTGGGGGGGTCAATCAGCCCCAGCATTTT. Amino acid sequence: CASSPGLGGVNQPQHF.

The chain uses TRBV2 and TRBJ2-5, with D uncertain. The ends were cut back, 2 bases at V and 5 bases at J, with 9 bases in the middle. Germline CDR1 SNHLY, CDR2 FYNNEI. The CDR3 consists of 13 residues. Here the CDR3 DNA reads TGTGCCAGCAGTGAAATAGGGCGGGAGACCCAGTACTTC. Translating it yields CASSEIGRETQYF.

This rearrangement joins TRBV6-1 to TRBJ1-1; weak D call: TRBD1 (5 bases). This CDR3 region has 14 residues. V lost 6 bases and J lost 2, with 13 bases in between. CDR1 and CDR2 (germline): MNHNS, SASEGT. The CDR3 loop is CASSIAGINTEAFF. CDR3 in DNA: TGTGCCAGCAGCATTGCAGGGATAAACACTGAAGCTTTCTTT.

This clonotype came up a few times. V and J are TRBV29-1 and TRBJ2-6, with 10 bases aligning to TRBD1. This CDR3 is built from 16 residues. V trimming: 7 bases; J trimming: 1 base; junction bases outside the gene matches: 7. Germline V gene sequence: CDR1 SQVTM, CDR2 ANQGSEA. CDR3 nucleotide sequence: TGCAGCGCGACCGGGACAGGGGTATCTGGGGCCAACGTCCTGACTTTC. The encoded protein is CSATGTGVSGANVLTF.

In its sample, this clonotype was seen a few times. This chain uses TRBV7-6 with TRBJ2-1; maybe TRBD1 (6 bases). The germline V and J ends were trimmed by 5 bases and 5 bases, with 13 bases remaining between them. Germline V gives CDR1 SGHVS, CDR2 FNYEAQ. This CDR3 is 14 amino acids long. CDR3 amino acids: CASSPEAGDNEQFF. In DNA form, the CDR3 reads TGTGCCAGCAGCCCCGAGGCAGGGGACAATGAGCAGTTCTTC. The full variable domain, in which reference TRBV7-6 and TRBJ2-1 provide the parts outside the CDR3, is GAGVSQSPRYKVTKRGQDVALRCDPISGHVSLYWYRQALGQGPEFLTYFNYEAQQDKSGLPNDRFSAERPEGSISTLTIQRTEQRDSAMYRCASSPEAGDNEQFFGPGTRLTVL.

V is TRBV27 and J is TRBJ1-2, with a tentative D call TRBD1 (6 bases). CDR1 and CDR2 (germline): MNHEY, SMNVEV (reference sequence). The V gene lost 4 bases and the J gene lost 7 bases, with 16 bases spanning the gap. The CDR3 has 14 residues. CDR3 sequence (DNA): TGTGCCAGCAGTTCGGGGGGCATAATATCTGGCTACACCTTC. As protein: CASSSGGIISGYTF.

This chain links TRBV5-1 with TRBJ2-5, with TRBD1 matching over 8 bases. The CDR3 runs to 14 residues. V lost 4 bases, J lost 5 bases, and 7 bases stayed unmatched. Germline CDR1 and CDR2: SGHRS and YFSETQ. The CDR3 sequence is CASSPGTGGETQYF. The CDR3 nucleotides read TGCGCCAGCAGCCCTGGGACAGGAGGGGAGACCCAGTACTTC.

This clonotype was detected only a few times. The genes are TRBV12-3 or TRBV12-4 and TRBJ1-5; D is unresolved. CDR3 length: 14 residues. V gave up 6 bases and J gave up 7 bases, with 16 bases separating them. CDR3 in DNA: TGTGCCAGCAGCCTCAGCGGTGGGGTCCAGCCCCAGCATTTT. Its protein is CASSLSGGVQPQHF.

The chain links TRBV27 to TRBJ2-7, with D uncertain. The CDR3 is made up of 16 amino acids. The germline V gene encodes CDR1 MNHEY and CDR2 SMNVEV (reference sequence). The germline V and J ends were trimmed by 4 bases and 0 bases, with 16 bases remaining between them. The chain's CDR3 is CASSSIRPQSSYEQYF. The CDR3, as DNA: TGTGCCAGCAGTTCCATCAGACCCCAGAGCTCCTACGAGCAGTACTTC.

The CDR3 loop is CASSLAREGYNEQFF. CDR3 in DNA: TGTGCCAGCAGCTTAGCCAGGGAGGGCTACAATGAGCAGTTCTTC. The chain recombines TRBV7-9 with TRBJ2-1; 7 bases are a match to TRBD2. Germline assignment: CDR1 SEHNR and CDR2 FQNEAQ (reference sequence). V was clipped by 0 bases and J by 3 bases; unmatched bases: 2. The length of the CDR3 is 15 residues.

V gene TRBV9 combines with J gene TRBJ2-1, with D perhaps matching TRBD1 (5 bases). This CDR3 has 14 residues. The V gene's germline CDR1 is SGDLS and CDR2 YYNGEE. Trimming cost V 0 bases and J 6 bases, with 10 bases left between them. CDR3 DNA: TGTGCCAGCAGCGTAGGGCAGGGCCTCAATGAGCAGTTCTTC. This translates into CASSVGQGLNEQFF.

This clonotype came up a few times. The gene calls are TRBV12-3 or TRBV12-4 and TRBJ1-5; D ambiguous. Trimming cost V 5 bases and J 9 bases, with 14 bases left between them. This CDR3 is built from 13 residues. Here the CDR3 reads CASSPGPLRPQHF. The CDR3 region has the DNA TGTGCCAGCAGTCCGGGCCCCTTGAGGCCCCAGCATTTT.

J is TRBJ2-1 and V is TRBV11-2; 7 positions match TRBD2. The CDR3 covers 16 residues. Germline V gives CDR1 SGHAT, CDR2 FQNNGV. Trimming at V came to 0 bases and at J to 7 bases, leaving 9 bases not matched to a gene. The chain's CDR3 is CASSLDIRGSGNEQFF. CDR3 DNA sequence: TGTGCCAGCAGCTTAGACATACGCGGGAGTGGAAATGAGCAGTTCTTC.

The chain couples TRBV24-1 to TRBJ2-3; the D gene is possibly TRBD2 (6 bases). CDR3 length: 14 residues. Germline assignment: CDR1 KGHDR and CDR2 SFDVKD. The ends were cut back, 3 bases at V and 9 bases at J, with 15 bases in the middle. The CDR3 reads CATSDVGGTQTQYF. In DNA form, the CDR3 reads TGTGCCACCAGTGATGTCGGGGGTACTCAGACGCAGTATTTT.

The rearrangement joins TRBV11-1 to TRBJ2-2, with D perhaps matching TRBD1 or TRBD2 (6 bases each). The CDR3 contains 19 residues. The V gene's germline CDR1 is SGHAT and CDR2 FQDESV (reference sequence). The V and J ends lost 5 bases and 4 bases respectively, with 26 bases between them. CDR3 loop: CASSGRWAVGGPTTGELFF. The CDR3 DNA is TGTGCCAGCAGCGGCCGGTGGGCGGTGGGGGGCCCTACCACCGGGGAGCTGTTTTTT.

This chain joins TRBV9 and TRBJ2-4; 11 positions agree with TRBD1. With 3 bases clipped from V and 3 bases from J, the junction kept 5 bases outside the gene matches. Germline V lookup: CDR1 SGDLS, CDR2 YYNGEE. The CDR3 consists of 16 residues. The CDR3 here is CASSARTGGFKNIQYF. The CDR3 DNA reads TGTGCCAGCAGCGCCCGGACAGGGGGCTTCAAAAACATTCAGTACTTC.

At least ten counts were recorded for this clonotype. CDR3 residues: CASRSYTEAFF. In nucleotides, the CDR3 is TGTGCCAGCAGGTCATACACTGAAGCTTTCTTT. V usage is TRBV12-3 or TRBV12-4 and J usage is TRBJ1-1, with D uncertain. The CDR3 length is 11 residues. Trimming took off 6 bases at V and 3 bases at J, with 5 bases between the two ends.

This clonotype has only a few counts. The chain employs TRBV6-1 and TRBJ2-1; D is unresolved. Trimming took off 5 bases at V and 2 bases at J, with 13 bases between the two ends. The CDR3 is 15 residues long. CDR1 is MNHNS and CDR2 is SASEGT in the germline V gene. The CDR3 sequence: CASSPPLSAYNEQFF. CDR3 DNA: TGTGCCAGCAGTCCACCTTTGAGCGCCTACAATGAGCAGTTCTTC.

This clonotype has more than one count but fewer than ten. The rearrangement joins TRBV5-1 to TRBJ1-4; 12 positions agree with TRBD1. J lost 3 bases, V lost 2 bases, and 2 bases had no gene match. Per germline, CDR1 SGHRS and CDR2 YFSETQ. The CDR3 runs 16 residues. CDR3 region: CASSFGDRGPNEKLFF. CDR3 DNA: TGCGCCAGCAGCTTTGGGGACAGGGGGCCTAATGAAAAACTGTTTTTT.

The genes are TRBV7-9 and TRBJ2-7; weak D call: TRBD1 (5 bases). The V gene's germline CDR1 is SEHNR and CDR2 FQNEAQ (reference sequence). This CDR3 is built from 15 residues. Trimming cost V 1 base and J 3 bases, with 13 bases left between them. CDR3 nucleotide sequence: TGTGCCAGCAGCTTAGGGGCAGGGAAGATCTACGAGCAGTACGTC. Translated: CASSLGAGKIYEQYV.

The chain carries TRBV7-7 and TRBJ2-7, with D maybe TRBD1 (5 bases). V was pared by 1 base and J by 2 bases, with 12 bases between. The germline gives CDR1 SSHAT, CDR2 FNYEAQ (reference sequence). CDR3 size: 15 residues. This chain's CDR3 is CASSLEGYSTYEQYV. The CDR3, as DNA: TGTGCCAGCAGCTTAGAGGGGTACAGTACCTACGAGCAGTACGTC.

This clonotype was detected only a few times. The CDR3 here is CSARDGVAGVEQFF. DNA of the CDR3: TGCAGTGCTAGAGATGGGGTAGCGGGAGTTGAGCAGTTCTTC. This chain joins TRBV20-1 and TRBJ2-1; 9 bases are shared with TRBD2. Germline CDR1 is DFQATT and CDR2 is SNEGSKA (reference sequence). The CDR3 is 14 residues long. V shed 0 bases and J 9 bases; nucleotides not matched to a gene: 6.

This clonotype was seen only a few times. The CDR3, as DNA: TGTGCCAGCAGTTACTTTGGCAACCCCGAGGGCACTGAAGCTTTCTTT. Amino acids: CASSYFGNPEGTEAFF. The chain joins TRBV6-2 or TRBV6-3 to TRBJ1-1, with D unresolved. This CDR3 is built from 16 residues. Germline V gives CDR1 MNHEY, CDR2 SVGEGT. The V gene lost 1 base and the J gene lost 4 bases, with 16 bases spanning the gap.

In this sample, this clonotype turned up many times. The chain couples TRBV4-1 to TRBJ2-1, with 8 bases aligning to TRBD2. Germline V gene sequence: CDR1 MGHRA, CDR2 YSYEKL. The CDR3 loop spans 14 amino acids. J was trimmed by 8 bases and V by 0 bases; bases with no gene match: 3. CDR3 nucleotide sequence: TGCGCCAGCAGCCAAGAAACTAGCGGTGATGAGCAGTTCTTC. It encodes CASSQETSGDEQFF.

Many counts were recorded for this clonotype. The gene calls are TRBV9 and TRBJ2-5; D may correspond to TRBD1 or TRBD2 (5 bases each). V was clipped by 7 bases and J by 2 bases, with 15 bases between them. This CDR3 spans 14 amino acids. The germline V gene has CDR1 SGDLS and CDR2 YYNGEE. As DNA, the CDR3 is TGTGCCAGCGGGGGTGTCCGCGCACAAGAGACCCAGTACTTC. Encoded protein: CASGGVRAQETQYF. Combining the CDR3 with reference TRBV9 and TRBJ2-5 gives the whole variable domain DSGVTQTPKHLITATGQRVTLRCSPRSGDLSVYWYQQSLDQGLQFLIQYYNGEERAKGNILERFSAQQFPDLHSELNLSSLELGDSALYFCASGGVRAQETQYFGPGTRLLVL.

The CDR3: CASSSYGTRDSYEQYF. The CDR3 region has the DNA TGTGCCAGCAGCTCCTACGGGACTAGAGACTCCTACGAGCAGTACTTC. This chain connects TRBV7-6 to TRBJ2-7; 8 nucleotides align to TRBD2. CDR3 size: 16 residues. Looked up from germline, CDR1 is SGHVS and CDR2 is FNYEAQ. After removal of 4 bases from V and 0 bases from J, the junction contained 8 bases not matched to a gene.

This clonotype was counted many times. The chain is built from TRBV3-1 and TRBJ1-2, with unresolved D. This CDR3 is 15 amino acids long. With 0 bases removed from V and 2 bases from J, the gap between germline ends came to 10 bases. CDR1 is LGHDT and CDR2 is YNNKEL in the germline V gene (reference sequence). The CDR3 reads CASSQDQDLNYGYTF. DNA of the CDR3: TGTGCCAGCAGCCAAGATCAGGATTTGAACTATGGCTACACCTTC.

The rearrangement links TRBV7-8 to TRBJ1-1; D remains unclear. Looked up from germline, CDR1 is SGHVS and CDR2 is FQNEAQ. CDR3 size: 15 residues. Trimming shortened V by 1 base and J by 0 bases, and 9 bases separated the two germline ends. CDR3 loop: CASSLEAMMNTEAFF. The CDR3 DNA sequence: TGTGCCAGCAGCTTAGAAGCAATGATGAACACTGAAGCTTTCTTT.